This entry lists 26 T cell receptor beta chains sequenced from one sample in a study of blood T cell repertoires in COVID-19. Clones were read by immunoSEQ multiplex PCR, and TCRdb kept only the in-frame ones, dropping some. The repertoire has about 330,000 clones, about 89% of them found once; the top ten carry roughly 6.7%. The sequenced material came from peripheral blood. The source of these receptors is a young man who had recovered from COVID-19.

V and J are TRBV6-5 and TRBJ2-1; TRBD2 matches 7 bases. The CDR3 covers 15 residues. After removal of 3 bases from V and 6 bases from J, the junction contained 8 bases not matched to a gene. CDR1 is MNHEY, CDR2 SVGAGI, per germline. The CDR3 DNA reads as TGTGCCAGCAGTTATGGGGGGGGTTGGGTCAATGAGCAGTTCTTC. Its translation is CASSYGGGWVNEQFF.

The chain combines TRBV18 with TRBJ1-1; D uncertain. Trimming cost V 5 bases and J 3 bases, with 16 bases left between them. The CDR3 runs 15 residues. CDR1 KGHSH and CDR2 LQKENI come from the germline V gene. This CDR3 is CASSALDLLDTEAFF. CDR3 in DNA: TGTGCCAGCTCAGCGCTTGATTTGTTGGACACTGAAGCTTTCTTT.

The chain has TRBV24-1 and TRBJ2-1, with TRBD2 identical over 13 bases. This CDR3 is built from 17 residues. Germline CDR1 and CDR2: KGHDR and SFDVKD. V trimming: 2 bases; J trimming: 7 bases; junction bases outside the gene matches: 7. For the CDR3, the DNA is TGTGCCACCAGTGATTCCCGACTAGCGGGAGGATGGAATGAGCAGTTCTTC. It yields the protein CATSDSRLAGGWNEQFF.

Details on this clone: The sample holds other DNA sequences that translate to the same CDR3. J is TRBJ2-6 and V is TRBV6-5; D not certain. Germline V gene lookup returns CDR1 MNHEY and CDR2 SVGAGI. This CDR3 has 13 residues. The V gene lost 8 bases and the J gene lost 1 base, with 6 bases spanning the gap. CDR3 DNA sequence: TGTGCCAGCCGCTATTCTGGGGCCAACGTCCTGACTTTC. Protein: CASRYSGANVLTF.

The chain employs TRBV4-2 and TRBJ1-1; maybe TRBD1 (6 bases). Trimming stripped 0 bases from V and 1 base from J, with 9 bases between. This CDR3 contains 15 residues. Looked up from germline, CDR1 is LGHNA and CDR2 is YNFKEQ. The CDR3 here is CASSQELTGNTEAFF. For the CDR3, the DNA is TGTGCCAGCAGCCAAGAATTGACAGGGAACACTGAAGCTTTCTTT.

The chain employs TRBV5-6 and TRBJ1-5; 8 bases map to TRBD1. In germline, CDR1 is SGHDT, CDR2 YYEEEE. The CDR3 contains 14 residues. The trim removed 4 bases at V and 6 bases at J, leaving 6 bases unmatched. The CDR3 is CASSRDRGGQPQHF. As DNA, the CDR3 is TGTGCCAGCAGCCGTGACAGGGGTGGTCAGCCCCAGCATTTT.

This chain links TRBV9 with TRBJ2-1, with 8 bases fitting TRBD2. This CDR3 region has 15 residues. Germline lookup yields CDR1 SGDLS and CDR2 YYNGEE. V lost 4 bases and J lost 6; bases outside the gene matches: 9. The CDR3 region has the DNA TGTGCCAGCAGCCTTGGCGGGGGGTTAGGCAATGAGCAGTTCTTC. This gives the protein CASSLGGGLGNEQFF.

The chain carries TRBV5-1 and TRBJ2-3, with 7 bases identical to TRBD1. Germline-derived CDR1 and CDR2 are SGHRS and YFSETQ. Trimming removed 0 bases from V and 2 bases from J; junction bases left unmatched: 6. CDR3 size: 16 residues. In nucleotides, the CDR3 is TGCGCCAGCAGCTTGGGCCTTGACAGGGCCACAGATACGCAGTATTTT. It codes for CASSLGLDRATDTQYF.

This sequence joins TRBV6-5 and TRBJ2-7; 9 positions match TRBD2. Per germline, CDR1 MNHEY and CDR2 SVGAGI. V was clipped by 7 bases and J by 4 bases; unmatched bases: 5. CDR3 length equals 13 residues. The CDR3 sequence: CASNAGGPYEQYF. CDR3 DNA sequence: TGTGCCAGCAACGCGGGAGGGCCTTACGAGCAGTACTTC.

The chain is built from TRBV27 and TRBJ2-7; TRBD2 matches at 11 bases. Germline V gives CDR1 MNHEY, CDR2 SMNVEV (reference sequence). The CDR3 contains 15 residues. V lost 5 bases, J lost 6 bases, and 9 bases stayed unmatched. CDR3 DNA sequence: TGTGCCAGCAGTCTCATAGCGGGAGGGACGCGCGAGCAGTACTTC. Translating gives CASSLIAGGTREQYF.

The chain links TRBV3-1 (or the pseudogene TRBV3-2) to TRBJ2-5, with TRBD2 matching over 7 bases. CDR3 length equals 17 residues. J was trimmed by 1 base and V by 2 bases; bases with no gene match: 10. Germline V lookup: CDR1 LGHDT, CDR2 YNNKEL (reference sequence). This chain's CDR3 is CASSQRASGRTQETQYF. As DNA, the CDR3 is TGTGCCAGCAGCCAACGGGCTAGCGGTAGAACCCAAGAGACCCAGTACTTC.

There are a few counts of this clone. The chain links TRBV9 to TRBJ1-1, with D possibly matching TRBD1 (5 bases). Deletions cut 0 bases from V and 6 bases from J, with 15 bases between. Germline CDR1 is SGDLS and CDR2 is YYNGEE. The CDR3 contains 15 residues. CDR3 sequence reads: CASSVGAGGDPEAFF. The CDR3 DNA reads TGTGCCAGCAGCGTAGGAGCGGGGGGGGACCCTGAAGCTTTCTTT.

The CDR3 here is CASSSASRRGSPLHF. The CDR3, as DNA: TGTGCCAGCAGTTCCGCGAGCAGACGGGGTTCACCCCTCCACTTT. V usage is TRBV27 and J usage is TRBJ1-6; D call uncertain. This CDR3 spans 15 amino acids. V lost 4 bases, J lost 9 bases, and 16 bases lay in between. Germline assignment: CDR1 MNHEY and CDR2 SMNVEV (reference sequence).

The rearrangement uses TRBV5-1 and TRBJ1-1, with D maybe TRBD1 (6 bases). V was shortened by 2 bases and J by 2 bases, with 10 bases between the two germline ends. Germline V gene lookup returns CDR1 SGHRS and CDR2 YFSETQ. There are 14 residues in the CDR3. The CDR3 coding sequence is TGCGCCAGCAGCTTTACAGGGAGCAACACTGAAGCTTTCTTT. Amino acid sequence: CASSFTGSNTEAFF.

V usage is TRBV10-3 and J usage is TRBJ1-3, with D possibly TRBD1 on 5 matching bases. Trimming left V 2 bases short and J 0 bases short, with 11 bases between. The CDR3 runs 16 residues. Germline assignment: CDR1 ENHRY and CDR2 SYGVKD. CDR3 DNA sequence: TGTGCCATCAGTGAGCCCGGAGGGGCCTCTGGAAACACCATATATTTT. This gives the protein CAISEPGGASGNTIYF.

The V call is TRBV6-6, the J call TRBJ2-1, with 7 bases fitting TRBD1. The V gene end was trimmed by 6 bases and the J gene end by 6 bases; junction bases not matched to a gene: 8. The length of the CDR3 is 14 residues. The germline gives CDR1 MNHNY, CDR2 SVGAGI (reference sequence). In DNA form, the CDR3 reads TGTGCCAGCAGAACCGGGACAGCGTCCAATGAGCAGTTCTTC. This codes for CASRTGTASNEQFF.

This chain uses TRBV12-5 with TRBJ1-1; TRBD1 agrees at 9 bases. The CDR3 is 19 amino acids. J was trimmed by 4 bases and V by 7 bases; bases with no gene match: 22. Germline lookup yields CDR1 LGHNT and CDR2 FRNRAP. The chain's CDR3 is CASALDRGFTMTPFTEAFF. In nucleotides, the CDR3 is TGTGCTAGTGCCTTGGACAGGGGTTTTACCATGACCCCATTCACTGAAGCTTTCTTT.

The rearrangement links TRBV27 to TRBJ2-1; 7 bases are a match to TRBD1. The length of the CDR3 is 14 residues. V gave up 6 bases and J gave up 5 bases; unmatched junction bases: 7. Germline assignment: CDR1 MNHEY and CDR2 SMNVEV (reference sequence). CDR3 region: CASSPGTANNEQFF. CDR3 DNA sequence: TGTGCCAGCAGCCCAGGGACAGCTAACAATGAGCAGTTCTTC.

The chain is built from TRBV6-1 and TRBJ1-6, with D perhaps TRBD1 (6 bases). V was pared by 3 bases and J by 9 bases, with 15 bases between. CDR1 and CDR2 (germline): MNHNS, SASEGT. The CDR3 sequence is 15 residues long. The DNA for the CDR3 is TGTGCCAGCAGTGAGAGGCCAGGGGTGGGTTCACCCCTCCACTTT. It codes for CASSERPGVGSPLHF.

The J gene is TRBJ2-1, the V gene TRBV9, with 11 bases aligning to TRBD2. The ends lost 4 bases at V and 5 bases at J; junction bases unmatched: 5. This CDR3 has 15 amino acids. The germline V gene encodes CDR1 SGDLS and CDR2 YYNGEE. The CDR3 loop is CASSKGTSGNNEQFF. For the CDR3, the DNA is TGTGCCAGCAGCAAAGGGACTAGCGGCAACAATGAGCAGTTCTTC.

The CDR3 DNA reads as TGTGCCAGCAGCTGGCGCCGTCAGGGGGGAGGACCGAACACTGAAGCTTTCTTT. Translating it yields CASSWRRQGGGPNTEAFF. The chain uses TRBV5-8 and TRBJ1-1; 7 bases match TRBD1. Germline CDR1 is SGHTS and CDR2 is YDEGEE. CDR3 length equals 18 residues. Unmatched junction bases numbered 15, after V lost 3 bases and J lost 1 base.

CDR3 sequence reads: CASRSAGGPTDTQYF. The CDR3 DNA reads TGTGCCAGCAGATCGGCGGGGGGACCCACAGATACGCAGTATTTT. V usage is TRBV6-4 and J usage is TRBJ2-3, with 8 nucleotides matching TRBD2. CDR3 length: 15 amino acids. With V trimmed by 6 bases and J by 2 bases, 7 bases remained unmatched. From germline, CDR1 is MRHNA and CDR2 SNTAGT.

This chain links TRBV5-1 with TRBJ1-1; 7 nucleotides line up with TRBD1. The V and J ends lost 3 bases and 5 bases, in that order; junction bases with no gene match: 16. Germline V gene lookup returns CDR1 SGHRS and CDR2 YFSETQ. The CDR3 extends over 17 amino acids. The CDR3 sequence is CASSWTGYGTVVTEAFF. In DNA, the CDR3 is TGCGCCAGCAGCTGGACAGGTTACGGCACGGTCGTAACTGAAGCTTTCTTT.

The chain joins TRBV19 to TRBJ2-7; perhaps TRBD1 as D (5 bases). Per germline, CDR1 LNHDA and CDR2 SQIVND (reference sequence). The CDR3 contains 12 residues. V was cut by 7 bases and J by 4 bases, with 11 bases left in between. CDR3 DNA: TGTGCCAGTATACAGGACCCGTACGAGCAGTACTTC. Translated: CASIQDPYEQYF.

The rearrangement joins TRBV5-5 to TRBJ1-1, with D possibly TRBD1 on 6 matching bases. V dropped 4 bases and J dropped 0 bases, with 10 bases sitting between them. The CDR3 sequence is 14 residues long. Germline values: CDR1 SGHKS, CDR2 YYEKEE (reference sequence). The CDR3 nucleotides are TGTGCCAGCAGCCTACAGGGCATGAACACTGAAGCTTTCTTT. This gives the protein CASSLQGMNTEAFF. Looking up the rest from reference TRBV5-5 and TRBJ1-1 gives the full variable domain: DAGVTQSPTHLIKTRGQQVTLRCSPISGHKSVSWYQQVLGQGPQFIFQYYEKEERGRGNFPDRFSARQFPNYSSELNVNALLLGDSALYLCASSLQGMNTEAFFGQGTRLTVV.

The V call is TRBV2, the J call TRBJ1-2; 7 bases line up with TRBD1. CDR1 and CDR2 (germline): SNHLY, FYNNEI. The V gene end was trimmed by 8 bases and the J gene end by 6 bases; junction bases not matched to a gene: 15. The CDR3 contains 15 residues. The CDR3 nucleotides read TGTGCCAGCTCGGACCAAGAGGCCCAGGGGGATGGCTACACCTTC. Translating it yields CASSDQEAQGDGYTF.